A selection of T cell receptor beta chains follows, all from one sample in a study of blood T cell repertoires in COVID-19. The table came from immunoSEQ multiplex PCR; TCRdb's copy has only in-frame clones and leaves some out. The sample records approximately 330,000 clones, approximately 90% being singletons. Sequencing was done on a sample of peripheral blood. All receptors derive from a man aged 30 to 45 with COVID-19, enrolled during active disease. CDR3s include the opening cysteine and the closing phenylalanine or tryptophan. A D gene is named only where the DNA matches it firmly. Rows give clone size only sometimes, using once, few, many, or a class for an expanded clone.

V gene,clone size,D gene,J gene,CDR3 DNA,CDR3 protein
TRBV5-1,NA,TRBD2,TRBJ2-7,TGCGCCAGCAGCGGGGGACTAGCGGGTAGCTCCTACGAGCAGTACTTC,CASSGGLAGSSYEQYF
TRBV4-2,NA,NA,TRBJ1-6,TGTGCCAGCAGCCAAGATCAGGGACGGGAGAGACCCCTCCACTTT,CASSQDQGRERPLHF
TRBV11-2,few,TRBD2,TRBJ2-5,TGTGCCAGCAGCTTCTTAGCGGGGGGTAGGGAGACCCAGTACTTC,CASSFLAGGRETQYF
TRBV9,NA,TRBD2,TRBJ2-1,TGTGCCAGCAGCAATGGACTAGCGGGAATGTACTATGAGCAGTTCTTC,CASSNGLAGMYYEQFF
TRBV2,NA,NA,TRBJ1-1,TGTGCCAGCAGTGAAACCCCCGAGGGCACTGAAGCTTTCTTT,CASSETPEGTEAFF
TRBV4-2,NA,NA,TRBJ1-1,TGTGCCAGCAGCCGAGGGTCCGTTGAAGCTTTCTTT,CASSRGSVEAFF
TRBV19,NA,TRBD1,TRBJ1-4,TGTGCCAGTAGTTGGACAGGCGGCGAAAAACTGTTTTTT,CASSWTGGEKLFF
TRBV7-9,once,NA,TRBJ1-1,TGTGCCAGCAGCTCCCAGGGTATCTCTGAAGCTTTCTTT,CASSSQGISEAFF
TRBV27,once,NA,TRBJ2-1,TGTGCCAGCAGGGGTTTGGGGCGGGAGCAGTTCTTC,CASRGLGREQFF
TRBV5-1,once,TRBD1,TRBJ1-2,TGCGCCAGCAGCTTGGATCAGGGGGTCTATGGCTACACCTTC,CASSLDQGVYGYTF
TRBV19,NA,TRBD1,TRBJ1-2,TGTGCCAGTAGTCCAAGGGGACAGGGCTTTAACTATGGCTACACCTTC,CASSPRGQGFNYGYTF
TRBV7-9,NA,NA,TRBJ2-2,TGTGCCAGCGGAATAACAGTCAAGCTGTACACCGGGGAGCTGTTTTTT,CASGITVKLYTGELFF
TRBV5-1,NA,NA,TRBJ2-7,TGCGCCAGCAGCTTGGGGGCAGATTACGAGCAGTACTTC,CASSLGADYEQYF
TRBV19,once,TRBD2,TRBJ2-7,TGTGCCAGTAGTATTGGGACTAGCTTCTACGAGCAGTACTTC,CASSIGTSFYEQYF
TRBV7-2,NA,TRBD1,TRBJ1-5,TGTGCCAGCAGCCCGACAGGGGGCGCTTGGCAGCCCCAGCATTTT,CASSPTGGAWQPQHF
TRBV6-5,NA,NA,TRBJ2-1,TGTGCCAGCAGTTATGGCAGGTTAAGCTCCTACAATGAGCAGTTCTTC,CASSYGRLSSYNEQFF
TRBV7-2,once,TRBD2,TRBJ2-2,TGTGCCAGCCAACAAGGACTAGCGAACACCGGGGAGCTGTTTTTT,CASQQGLANTGELFF
TRBV6-5,NA,NA,TRBJ1-6,TGTGCCAGCAGTTACTCTGAGTCACCCCTCCACTTT,CASSYSESPLHF
TRBV9,NA,TRBD2,TRBJ2-1,TGTGCCAGCCAAATTGGGACTAGCGGATACAATGAGCAGTTCTTC,CASQIGTSGYNEQFF
TRBV5-4,NA,NA,TRBJ1-1,TGTGCCAGCAGCCCCTTTTCCGGGAATGAAGCTTTCTTT,CASSPFSGNEAFF
TRBV11-2,NA,TRBD1,TRBJ2-7,TGTGCCAGCAGTTGGACAGGGGGCGTATCCTACGAGCAGTACTTC,CASSWTGGVSYEQYF
TRBV10-3,NA,TRBD1,TRBJ1-2,TGTGCCATCAGTGGACAGGGGGAGGGCTACACCTTC,CAISGQGEGYTF
TRBV5-4,NA,NA,TRBJ2-4,TGTGCCAGCACCCCGGGATTAGCCAAAAACATTCAGTACTTC,CASTPGLAKNIQYF
TRBV6-6,NA,TRBD1,TRBJ1-1,TGTGCCAGCAGTTTGAGACCGGGACAGGGTGGCACTGAAGCTTTCTTT,CASSLRPGQGGTEAFF
TRBV7-3,NA,NA,TRBJ1-1,TGTGCCAGCAGCTTTAATTCCGCTGAAGCTTTCTTT,CASSFNSAEAFF
TRBV24-1,NA,TRBD1,TRBJ1-2,TGTGCCACCAGTGATTCAACAGGGGATTTGCGGAATGGCTACACCTTC,CATSDSTGDLRNGYTF